Each of the 20 T cell receptor beta chains below was sequenced from the same sample in a study of T cell responses to AZD1222 COVID-19 vaccine (dated by TCRdb to 2020 to 2022). Read against the paper, the sample's time point label means: about 28 days (+/-7) after the second vaccine dose. The method behind the library was the immunoSEQ multiplex PCR assay. Here the immuneACCESS table is served through TCRdb, limited to in-frame sequences with V and J called. Missing clones are a known gap in these copies; in checked studies unresolved V genes cover under half, and the rest lacks a known reason. In all, the sample holds around 140,000 clones, and about 90% of those were seen once. The ten largest clones represent less than 3.5% of the sample. Sequenced material: peripheral blood, taken 28 days after the second AZD1222 dose. The receptors stem from an adult who received the AZD1222 COVID-19 vaccine.

The chain employs TRBV28 and TRBJ2-5; 8 nucleotides match TRBD1. Germline V gene lookup returns CDR1 MDHEN and CDR2 SYDVKM. With V trimmed by 4 bases and J by 4 bases, 8 bases remained unmatched. CDR3 length: 15 residues. The CDR3 DNA is TGTGCCAGCAGTTCCTCCTGGACAGGGAGAGAGACCCAGTACTTC. Translating it yields CASSSSWTGRETQYF.

Only one count was recorded for this clone. CDR3 sequence (DNA): TGTGCCAGCAGTTACAAGGGTCGGTCTAGCAATCAGCCCCAGCATTTT. It is translated as CASSYKGRSSNQPQHF. The chain carries TRBV6-2 or TRBV6-3 and TRBJ1-5, with D hard to call. Looked up from germline, CDR1 is MNHEY and CDR2 is SVGEGT. The CDR3 sequence is 16 residues long. Trimming shortened V by 2 bases and J by 0 bases, and 11 bases separated the two germline ends.

This chain links TRBV25-1 with TRBJ1-1; TRBD1 agrees at 9 bases. Germline loops: CDR1 MGHDK, CDR2 SYGVNS. The V segment lost 1 base and the J segment 1 base; nucleotides outside the gene matches: 4. This CDR3 has 16 amino acids. Written as DNA, the CDR3 is TGTGCCAGCAGTGAATCGGGACAGGGTACGAACACTGAAGCTTTCTTT. This gives the protein CASSESGQGTNTEAFF.

The J gene is TRBJ1-3, the V gene TRBV6-5; D is unresolved. The germline CDR1 and CDR2 sequences are MNHEY and SVGAGI. CDR3 length: 12 amino acids. The ends were cut back, 6 bases at V and 2 bases at J, with 5 bases in the middle. Here the CDR3 reads CASRDPGNTIYF. The CDR3 DNA follows: TGTGCCAGCAGGGACCCTGGAAACACCATATATTTT.

The CDR3 DNA is TGTGCCAGCAGCTATGGGCTAGCGGATACGCAGTATTTT. Protein sequence: CASSYGLADTQYF. The chain carries TRBV11-3 and TRBJ2-3, with D perhaps TRBD2 (6 bases). V shed 4 bases and J shed 6 bases, with 11 bases lying between them. CDR1 is SGHNT, CDR2 YENEEA, per germline. There are 13 residues in the CDR3.

The table lists this clone with a count of one. The chain carries TRBV5-5 and TRBJ2-2; D might be TRBD1 (5 bases). The CDR3 length is 15 residues. From germline, CDR1 is SGHKS and CDR2 YYEKEE (reference sequence). Trimming took 4 bases from V and 0 from J, leaving 10 bases between them. DNA for the CDR3: TGTGCCAGCAGCCAGGGAATTTCGAACACCGGGGAGCTGTTTTTT. This gives the protein CASSQGISNTGELFF.

The chain carries TRBV2 and TRBJ1-6; 7 positions match TRBD1. The CDR3 sequence is 14 residues long. Germline CDR1 is SNHLY and CDR2 is FYNNEI. V trimming: 4 bases; J trimming: 7 bases; junction bases outside the gene matches: 4. In DNA form, the CDR3 reads TGTGCCAGCAGTGGGGGCAGGGGGAATTCACCCCTCCACTTT. It codes for CASSGGRGNSPLHF.

This chain links TRBV9 with TRBJ2-3; D is unresolved. Trimming took 4 bases from V and 3 from J, leaving 15 bases between them. This CDR3 spans 15 amino acids. Germline CDR1 reads SGDLS; CDR2 reads YYNGEE. The CDR3 region is CASSPGGSWTDTQYF. In DNA, the CDR3 is TGTGCCAGCAGCCCCGGTGGTAGCTGGACAGATACGCAGTATTTT.

The chain is built from TRBV5-1 and TRBJ2-1; D not resolved. From germline, CDR1 is SGHRS and CDR2 YFSETQ. V gave up 0 bases and J gave up 6 bases, with 1 base separating them. This CDR3 is built from 11 residues. Here the CDR3 reads CASSLANEQFF. The CDR3 nucleotides read TGCGCCAGCAGCTTGGCCAATGAGCAGTTCTTC. The complete variable domain, with remaining parts taken from reference TRBV5-1 and TRBJ2-1, reads KAGVTQTPRYLIKTRGQQVTLSCSPISGHRSVSWYQQTPGQGLQFLFEYFSETQRNKGNFPGRFSGRQFSNSRSEMNVSTLELGDSALYLCASSLANEQFFGPGTRLTVL.

The genes are TRBV27 and TRBJ1-4; 9 nucleotides line up with TRBD1. This CDR3 comprises 15 residues. Trimming at V came to 4 bases and at J to 5 bases, leaving 5 bases not matched to a gene. Germline CDR1 MNHEY, CDR2 SMNVEV (reference sequence). The CDR3 sequence is CASSSDRGINEKLFF. CDR3 DNA sequence: TGTGCCAGCAGTTCGGACAGGGGCATCAATGAAAAACTGTTTTTT.

The V and J genes are TRBV28 and TRBJ2-3; D is uncertain. V was clipped by 3 bases and J by 4 bases, with 11 bases between them. Germline values: CDR1 MDHEN, CDR2 SYDVKM. The CDR3 has 14 residues. The CDR3 sequence is CASSFLAGADTQYF. CDR3 DNA sequence: TGTGCCAGCAGTTTCCTTGCCGGCGCAGATACGCAGTATTTT.

This CDR3 reads CASSQGGGEIGEKLFF. CDR3 nucleotides: TGCGCCAGCAGCCAGGGAGGGGGTGAAATTGGTGAAAAACTGTTTTTT. The V gene is TRBV4-3, the J gene TRBJ1-4; tentatively, D is TRBD1 (6 bases). CDR1 is LGHNA, CDR2 YSLEER, per germline. V shed 3 bases and J shed 7 bases, with 18 bases lying between them. There are 16 residues in the CDR3.

V and J are TRBV5-8 and TRBJ2-2; D gene unclear. The CDR3 totals 14 residues. In germline, CDR1 is SGHTS, CDR2 YDEGEE. V was cut by 4 bases and J by 3 bases, with 10 bases left in between. The CDR3 DNA reads as TGTGCCAGCAGCCCCGCGTTTGACACCGGGGAGCTGTTTTTT. This gives the protein CASSPAFDTGELFF.

V usage is TRBV29-1 and J usage is TRBJ1-2, with D tentatively TRBD1 (5 bases). Trimming left V 0 bases short and J 7 bases short, with 18 bases between. This CDR3 is 15 amino acids long. In germline, CDR1 is SQVTM, CDR2 ANQGSEA. The CDR3 DNA reads TGCAGCGTTGAAGAACAGGACCTCCGGGCTGCTGGCTACACCTTC. Protein sequence: CSVEEQDLRAAGYTF.

The chain couples TRBV6-4 to TRBJ2-1, with D perhaps matching TRBD1 or TRBD2 (5 bases each). The CDR3 contains 16 residues. Germline V lookup: CDR1 MRHNA, CDR2 SNTAGT. The V end was cut by 3 bases, the J end by 0 bases, with 12 bases between. CDR3 sequence reads: CASSERPGSSYNEQFF. In DNA form, the CDR3 reads TGTGCCAGCAGTGAGAGACCAGGGAGCTCCTACAATGAGCAGTTCTTC.

This clone has more than one count but fewer than ten. The V gene is TRBV9, the J gene TRBJ1-6, with a tentative D call TRBD1 (6 bases). The CDR3 sequence is 12 residues long. Per the germline V gene, CDR1 is SGDLS and CDR2 is YYNGEE. V was pared by 3 bases and J by 8 bases, with 6 bases between. CDR3 coding DNA: TGTGCCAGCAGCGAGGGGGATTCACCCCTCCACTTT. As protein: CASSEGDSPLHF.

The CDR3 is CASSLYGQVMGNQPQHF. DNA of the CDR3: TGTGCCAGCAGCCTATACGGACAGGTCATGGGCAATCAGCCCCAGCATTTT. The gene calls are TRBV5-6 and TRBJ1-5, with 7 positions matching TRBD1. This CDR3 is built from 17 residues. V gave up 4 bases and J gave up 2 bases; unmatched junction bases: 12. Looked up from germline, CDR1 is SGHDT and CDR2 is YYEEEE.

The chain employs TRBV28 and TRBJ1-2, with a weak D call TRBD1 (5 bases). This CDR3 is built from 14 residues. V lost 5 bases and J 3 bases, leaving 13 bases between the germline ends. CDR1 MDHEN and CDR2 SYDVKM come from the germline V gene. The CDR3 DNA is TGTGCCAGCAGTGACACAGGACTGTACTATGGCTACACCTTC. This codes for CASSDTGLYYGYTF.

The rearrangement joins TRBV27 to TRBJ2-7; tentatively, D is TRBD2 (5 bases). Trimming took 0 bases from V and 4 from J, leaving 10 bases between them. The CDR3 totals 14 residues. The V gene's germline CDR1 is MNHEY and CDR2 SMNVEV (reference sequence). CDR3 DNA: TGTGCCAGCAGTTTATCTACTAGTACGTACGAGCAGTACTTC. It translates to CASSLSTSTYEQYF.

This chain links TRBV4-2 with TRBJ2-5; weak D call: TRBD2 (6 bases). The V gene lost 3 bases and the J gene lost 1 base, with 9 bases spanning the gap. CDR3 size: 14 residues. CDR1 is LGHNA and CDR2 is YNFKEQ in the germline V gene. CDR3 in DNA: TGTGCCAGCAGCCAGGTAGCGGCCCAAGAGACCCAGTACTTC. Translation gives CASSQVAAQETQYF.